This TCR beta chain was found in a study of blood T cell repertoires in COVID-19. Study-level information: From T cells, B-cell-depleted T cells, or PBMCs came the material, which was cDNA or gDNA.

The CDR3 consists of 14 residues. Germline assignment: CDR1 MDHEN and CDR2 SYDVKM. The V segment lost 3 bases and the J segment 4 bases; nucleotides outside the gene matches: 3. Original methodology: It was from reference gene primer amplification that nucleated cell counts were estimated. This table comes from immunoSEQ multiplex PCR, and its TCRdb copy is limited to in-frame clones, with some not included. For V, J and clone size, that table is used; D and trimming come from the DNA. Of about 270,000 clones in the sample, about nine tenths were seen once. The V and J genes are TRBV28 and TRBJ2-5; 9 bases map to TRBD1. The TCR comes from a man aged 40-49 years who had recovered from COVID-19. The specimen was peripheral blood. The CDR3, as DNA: TGTGCCAGCAGTTTCACAGGGGGCATAGAGACCCAGTACTTC. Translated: CASSFTGGIETQYF.